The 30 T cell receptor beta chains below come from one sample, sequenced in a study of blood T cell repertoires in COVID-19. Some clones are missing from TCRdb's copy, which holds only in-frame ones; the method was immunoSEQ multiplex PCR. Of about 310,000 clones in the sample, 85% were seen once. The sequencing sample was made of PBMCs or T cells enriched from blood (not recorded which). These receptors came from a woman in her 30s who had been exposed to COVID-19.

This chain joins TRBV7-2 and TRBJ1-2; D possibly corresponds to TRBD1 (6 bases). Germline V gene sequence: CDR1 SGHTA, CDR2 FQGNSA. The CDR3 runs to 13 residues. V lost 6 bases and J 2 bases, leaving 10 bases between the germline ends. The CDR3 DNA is TGTGCCAGCAGTTTCGACAGGAACTATGGCTACACCTTC. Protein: CASSFDRNYGYTF. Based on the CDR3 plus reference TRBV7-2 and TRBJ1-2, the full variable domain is GAGVSQSPSNKVTEKGKDVELRCDPISGHTALYWYRQSLGQGLEFLIYFQGNSAPDKSGLPSDRFSAERTGGSVSTLTIQRTQQEDSAVYLCASSFDRNYGYTFGSGTRLTVV.

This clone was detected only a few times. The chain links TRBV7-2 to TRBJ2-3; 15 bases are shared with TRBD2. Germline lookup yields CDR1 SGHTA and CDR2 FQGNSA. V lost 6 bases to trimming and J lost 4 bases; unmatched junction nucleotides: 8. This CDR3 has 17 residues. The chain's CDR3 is CASRRGLAGGWSDTQYF. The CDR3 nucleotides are TGTGCCAGCAGACGGGGACTAGCGGGGGGTTGGTCAGATACGCAGTATTTT.

This CDR3 is CASSIRGEKLFF. In DNA, the CDR3 is TGTGCCAGCTCAATCAGAGGTGAAAAACTGTTTTTT. The chain combines TRBV18 with TRBJ1-4; D call uncertain. V was cut by 5 bases and J by 7 bases, with 8 bases left in between. This CDR3 is built from 12 residues. Looked up from germline, CDR1 is KGHSH and CDR2 is LQKENI.

CDR3 region: CASSLPHRAEAFF. The CDR3 nucleotides read TGTGCCAGCAGTTTACCGCACAGGGCGGAAGCTTTCTTT. V gene TRBV28 combines with J gene TRBJ1-1; perhaps TRBD1 as D (6 bases). Trimming cost V 2 bases and J 8 bases, with 12 bases left between them. This CDR3 has 13 residues. CDR1 is MDHEN, CDR2 SYDVKM, per germline.

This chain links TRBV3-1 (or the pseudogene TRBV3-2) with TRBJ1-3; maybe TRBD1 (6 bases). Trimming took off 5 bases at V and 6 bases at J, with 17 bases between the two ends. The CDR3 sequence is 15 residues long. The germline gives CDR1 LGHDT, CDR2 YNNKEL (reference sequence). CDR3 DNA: TGTGCCAGCAGCTCGACCTGGGCGGGGGCAAACACCATATATTTT. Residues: CASSSTWAGANTIYF.

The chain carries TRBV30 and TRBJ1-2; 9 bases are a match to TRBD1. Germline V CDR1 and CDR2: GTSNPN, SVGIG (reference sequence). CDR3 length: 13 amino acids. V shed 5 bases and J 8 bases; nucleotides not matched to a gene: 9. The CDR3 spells CAWGTGSLRGYTF. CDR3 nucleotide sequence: TGTGCCTGGGGGACAGGGTCCCTAAGAGGCTACACCTTC.

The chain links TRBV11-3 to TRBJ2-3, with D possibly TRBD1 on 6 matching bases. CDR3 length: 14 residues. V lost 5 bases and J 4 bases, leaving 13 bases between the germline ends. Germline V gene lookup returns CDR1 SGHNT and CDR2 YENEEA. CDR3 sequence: CASSTLGGPDTQYF. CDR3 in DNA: TGTGCCAGCAGCACCCTTGGGGGCCCAGATACGCAGTATTTT.

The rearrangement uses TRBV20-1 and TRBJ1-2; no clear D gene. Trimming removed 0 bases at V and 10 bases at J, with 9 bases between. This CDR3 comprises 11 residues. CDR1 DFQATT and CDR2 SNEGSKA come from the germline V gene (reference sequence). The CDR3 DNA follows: TGCAGTGCTAGAGATCCCGAGGTCTACACCTTC. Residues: CSARDPEVYTF.

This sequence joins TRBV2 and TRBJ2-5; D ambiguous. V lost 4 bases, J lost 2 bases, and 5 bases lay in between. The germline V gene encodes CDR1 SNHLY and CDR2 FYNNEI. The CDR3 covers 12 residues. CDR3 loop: CASSGEQETQYF. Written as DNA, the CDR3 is TGTGCCAGCAGTGGAGAACAAGAGACCCAGTACTTC.

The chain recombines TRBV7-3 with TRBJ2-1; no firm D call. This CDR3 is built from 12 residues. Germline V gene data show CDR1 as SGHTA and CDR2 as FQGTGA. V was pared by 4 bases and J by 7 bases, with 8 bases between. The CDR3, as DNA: TGTGCCAGCAGCTCGGTTGGTAATGAGCAGTTCTTC. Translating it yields CASSSVGNEQFF.

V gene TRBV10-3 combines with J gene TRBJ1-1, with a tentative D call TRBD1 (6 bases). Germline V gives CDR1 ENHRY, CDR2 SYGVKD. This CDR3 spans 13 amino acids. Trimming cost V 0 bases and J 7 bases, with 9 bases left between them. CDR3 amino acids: CAISESAGVEAFF. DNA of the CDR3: TGTGCCATCAGTGAGTCGGCAGGGGTTGAAGCTTTCTTT.

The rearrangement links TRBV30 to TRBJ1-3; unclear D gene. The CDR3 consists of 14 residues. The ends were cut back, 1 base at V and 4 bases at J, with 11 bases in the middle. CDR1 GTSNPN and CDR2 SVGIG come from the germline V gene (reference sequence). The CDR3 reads CAWSEGGPGNTIYF. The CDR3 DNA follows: TGTGCCTGGAGTGAAGGAGGCCCGGGAAACACCATATATTTT.

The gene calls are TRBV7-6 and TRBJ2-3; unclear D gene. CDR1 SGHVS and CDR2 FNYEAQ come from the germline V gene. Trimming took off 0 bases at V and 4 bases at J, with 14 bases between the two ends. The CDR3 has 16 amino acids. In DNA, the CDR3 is TGTGCCAGCAGCTTAGCGCTTCCAGGTTCAGCAGATACGCAGTATTTT. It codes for CASSLALPGSADTQYF.

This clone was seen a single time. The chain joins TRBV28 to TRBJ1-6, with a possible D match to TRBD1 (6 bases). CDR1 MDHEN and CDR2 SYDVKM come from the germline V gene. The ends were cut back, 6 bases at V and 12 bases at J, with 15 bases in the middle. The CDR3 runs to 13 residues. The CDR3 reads CASSVQEQGPLHF. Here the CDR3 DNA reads TGTGCCAGCAGCGTCCAAGAACAGGGACCCCTCCACTTT.

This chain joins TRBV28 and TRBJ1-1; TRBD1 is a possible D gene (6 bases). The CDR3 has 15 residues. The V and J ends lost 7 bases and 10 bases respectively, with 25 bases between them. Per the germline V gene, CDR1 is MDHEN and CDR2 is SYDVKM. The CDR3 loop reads CASTWVTGPKPRAFF. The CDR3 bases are TGTGCCAGCACCTGGGTGACAGGCCCTAAACCCCGAGCTTTCTTT.

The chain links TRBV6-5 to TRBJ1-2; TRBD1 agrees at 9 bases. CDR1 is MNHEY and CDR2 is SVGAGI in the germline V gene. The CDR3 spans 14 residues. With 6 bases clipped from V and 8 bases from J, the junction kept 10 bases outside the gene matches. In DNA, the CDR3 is TGTGCCAGCAGCGCGGGACAGGGATCTTCGGGCTACACCTTC. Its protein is CASSAGQGSSGYTF.

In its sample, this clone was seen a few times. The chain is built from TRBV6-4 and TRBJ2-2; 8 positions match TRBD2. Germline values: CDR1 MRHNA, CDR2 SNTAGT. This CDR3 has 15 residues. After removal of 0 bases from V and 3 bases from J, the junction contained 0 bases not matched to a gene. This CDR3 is CASSDSAGDTGELFF. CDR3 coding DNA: TGTGCCAGCAGTGACTCAGCGGGAGACACCGGGGAGCTGTTTTTT.

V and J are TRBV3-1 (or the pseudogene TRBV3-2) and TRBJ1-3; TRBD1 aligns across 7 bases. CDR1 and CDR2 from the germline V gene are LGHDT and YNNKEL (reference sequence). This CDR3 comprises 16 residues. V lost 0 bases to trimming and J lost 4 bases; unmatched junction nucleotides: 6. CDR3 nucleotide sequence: TGTGCCAGCAGCCAAGATCTAAGGGGGCAAGGAAACACCATATATTTT. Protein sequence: CASSQDLRGQGNTIYF.

The CDR3 loop reads CASSLAGTSGALNEQFF. In nucleotides, the CDR3 is TGTGCCAGCAGCTTGGCCGGAACTAGCGGGGCCCTCAATGAGCAGTTCTTC. V and J are TRBV5-4 and TRBJ2-1; the match to TRBD2 covers 10 bases. With 0 bases clipped from V and 6 bases from J, the junction kept 9 bases outside the gene matches. Germline V gene data show CDR1 as SGHNT and CDR2 as YYREEE (reference sequence). This CDR3 is built from 17 residues.

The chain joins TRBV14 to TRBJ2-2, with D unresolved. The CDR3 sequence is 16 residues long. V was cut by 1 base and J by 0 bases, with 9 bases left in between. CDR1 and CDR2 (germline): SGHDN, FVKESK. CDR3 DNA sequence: TGTGCCAGCAGCCAAGTCCTACCGACGAACACCGGGGAGCTGTTTTTT. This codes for CASSQVLPTNTGELFF. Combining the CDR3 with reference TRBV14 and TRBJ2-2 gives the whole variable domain EAGVTQFPSHSVIEKGQTVTLRCDPISGHDNLYWYRRVMGKEIKFLLHFVKESKQDESGMPNNRFLAERTGGTYSTLKVQPAELEDSGVYFCASSQVLPTNTGELFFGEGSRLTVL.

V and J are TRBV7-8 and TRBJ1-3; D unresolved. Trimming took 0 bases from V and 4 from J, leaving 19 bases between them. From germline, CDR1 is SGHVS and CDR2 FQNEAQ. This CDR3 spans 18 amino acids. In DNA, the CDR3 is TGTGCCAGCAGCTTAGCGCACGATCCTGGCAGGTCCGGAAACACCATATATTTT. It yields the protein CASSLAHDPGRSGNTIYF.

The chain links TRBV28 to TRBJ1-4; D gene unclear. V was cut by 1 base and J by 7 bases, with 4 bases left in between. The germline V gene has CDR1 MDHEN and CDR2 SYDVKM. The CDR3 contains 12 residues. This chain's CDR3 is CASSLSLEKLFF. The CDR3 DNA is TGTGCCAGCAGTTTATCTCTTGAAAAACTGTTTTTT.

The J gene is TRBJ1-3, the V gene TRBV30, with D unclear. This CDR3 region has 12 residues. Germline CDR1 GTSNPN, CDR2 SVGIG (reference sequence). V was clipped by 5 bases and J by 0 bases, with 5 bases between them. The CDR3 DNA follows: TGTGCCTGGGCCCTCTCTGGAAACACCATATATTTT. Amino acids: CAWALSGNTIYF.

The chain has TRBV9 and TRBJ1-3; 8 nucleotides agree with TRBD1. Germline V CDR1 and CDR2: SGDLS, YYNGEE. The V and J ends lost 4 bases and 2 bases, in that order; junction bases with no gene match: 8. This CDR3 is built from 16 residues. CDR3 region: CASSQILTGAGNTIYF. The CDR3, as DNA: TGTGCCAGCAGCCAGATCCTGACAGGGGCTGGAAACACCATATATTTT. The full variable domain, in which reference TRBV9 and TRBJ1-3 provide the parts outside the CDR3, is DSGVTQTPKHLITATGQRVTLRCSPRSGDLSVYWYQQSLDQGLQFLIQYYNGEERAKGNILERFSAQQFPDLHSELNLSSLELGDSALYFCASSQILTGAGNTIYFGEGSWLTVV.

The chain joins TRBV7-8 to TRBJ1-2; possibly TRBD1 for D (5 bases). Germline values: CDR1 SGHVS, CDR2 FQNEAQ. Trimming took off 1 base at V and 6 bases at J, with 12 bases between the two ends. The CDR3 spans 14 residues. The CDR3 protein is CASSLEARVNGYTF. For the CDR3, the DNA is TGTGCCAGCAGCTTAGAAGCCAGGGTCAATGGCTACACCTTC.

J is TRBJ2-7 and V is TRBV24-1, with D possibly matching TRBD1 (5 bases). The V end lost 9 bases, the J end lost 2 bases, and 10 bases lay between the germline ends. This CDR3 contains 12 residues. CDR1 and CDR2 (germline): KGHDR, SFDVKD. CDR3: CATGAGPYEQYF. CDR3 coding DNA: TGTGCCACCGGGGCAGGGCCCTACGAGCAGTACTTC.

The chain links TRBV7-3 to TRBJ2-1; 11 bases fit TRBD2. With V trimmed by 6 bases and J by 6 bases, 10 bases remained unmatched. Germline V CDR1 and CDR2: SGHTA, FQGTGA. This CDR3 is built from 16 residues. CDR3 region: CASSLAGGIGFNEQFF. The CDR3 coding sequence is TGTGCCAGCAGTCTAGCGGGAGGTATCGGATTCAATGAGCAGTTCTTC.

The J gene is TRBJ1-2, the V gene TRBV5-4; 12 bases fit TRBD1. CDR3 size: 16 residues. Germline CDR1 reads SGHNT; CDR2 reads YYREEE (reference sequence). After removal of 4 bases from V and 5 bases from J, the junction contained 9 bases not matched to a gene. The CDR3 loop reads CASSKTGTGGEYGYTF. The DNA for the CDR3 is TGTGCCAGCAGCAAAACCGGGACAGGGGGCGAATATGGCTACACCTTC.

CDR3 protein: CASSSASDRVGGYTF. CDR3 coding DNA: TGTGCCAGCAGTTCGGCCTCCGACAGGGTCGGTGGCTACACCTTC. J is TRBJ1-2 and V is TRBV27; 7 bases map to TRBD1. Germline V gene lookup returns CDR1 MNHEY and CDR2 SMNVEV (reference sequence). The trim removed 4 bases at V and 7 bases at J, leaving 12 bases unmatched. This CDR3 is built from 15 residues.

CDR3 sequence (DNA): TGTGCCAGCAGCGGACTGATACGGGAGACCCAGTACTTC. It codes for CASSGLIRETQYF. The chain uses TRBV12-3 or TRBV12-4 and TRBJ2-5; weak D call: TRBD2 (5 bases). V gave up 6 bases and J gave up 5 bases, with 13 bases separating them. This CDR3 contains 13 residues.